This TCR beta chain was obtained from a study of cytomegalovirus exposure and HLA in healthy donors. General observations from the study: CMV antigen specificity of a few CMV-associated chains was confirmed in vitro. Accurate predictions that matched the HLA-A and HLA-B alleles of most subjects were reportedly made from TCR beta sequences. Only CMV serostatus was available as immune exposure information.

The CDR3 is 15 amino acids. The primer mix had 60 Vbeta and 13 Jbeta primers. TCRdb's copy holds only in-frame clones and misses some; the assay was immunoSEQ multiplex PCR. The data contain 250,000 or so clones, about 90% of them singletons. In the case of this clone: Its antigen is undetermined.

The chain has TRBV21-1 and TRBJ2-1; the table calls TRBD2, which could not be checked here. TRBV21-1 is an annotated pseudogene. The sequence came from a girl between 2 and 10 years old in good health and CMV-seronegative. The sequenced material came from PBMCs. The CDR3 coding sequence is TGTGCCAGCAGCATCAGGACTAGCGGGGCCCGGGAGCAGTTCTTC. It specifies CASSIRTSGAREQFF.